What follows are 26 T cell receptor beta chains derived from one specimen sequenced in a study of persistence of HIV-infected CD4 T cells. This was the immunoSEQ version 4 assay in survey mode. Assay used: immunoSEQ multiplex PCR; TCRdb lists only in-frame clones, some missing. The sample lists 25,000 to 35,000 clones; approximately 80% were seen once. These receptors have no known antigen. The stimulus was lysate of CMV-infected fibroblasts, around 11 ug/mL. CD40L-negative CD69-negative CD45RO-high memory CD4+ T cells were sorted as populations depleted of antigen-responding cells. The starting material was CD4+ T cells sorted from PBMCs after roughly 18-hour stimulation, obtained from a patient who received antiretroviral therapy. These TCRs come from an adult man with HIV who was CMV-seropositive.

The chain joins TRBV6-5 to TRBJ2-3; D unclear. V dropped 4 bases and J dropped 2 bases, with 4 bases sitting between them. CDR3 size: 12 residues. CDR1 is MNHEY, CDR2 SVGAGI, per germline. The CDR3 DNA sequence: TGTGCCAGCAGTTCGTCCACAGATACGCAGTATTTT. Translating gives CASSSSTDTQYF.

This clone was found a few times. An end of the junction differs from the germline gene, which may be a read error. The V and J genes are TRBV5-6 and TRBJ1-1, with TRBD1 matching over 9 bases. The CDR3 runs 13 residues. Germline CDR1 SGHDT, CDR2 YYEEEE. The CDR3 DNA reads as TGTGCCAGCAGCCCCAGAAGGGACAGGGAATCCTTTTTT. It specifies CASSPRRDRESFF.

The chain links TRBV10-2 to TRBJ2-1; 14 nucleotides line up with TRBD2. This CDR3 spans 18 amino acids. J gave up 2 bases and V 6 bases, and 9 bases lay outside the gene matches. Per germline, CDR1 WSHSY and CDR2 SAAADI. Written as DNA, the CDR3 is TGCGCCAGCAGGAGGACTAGCGGGGGGCCAGCCACCTACAATGAGCAGTTCTTC. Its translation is CASRRTSGGPATYNEQFF.

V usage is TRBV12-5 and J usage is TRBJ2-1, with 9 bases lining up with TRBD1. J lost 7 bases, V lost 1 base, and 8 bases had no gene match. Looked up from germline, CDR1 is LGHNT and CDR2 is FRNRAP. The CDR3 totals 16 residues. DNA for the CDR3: TGTGCTAGTGGTTTGGGTTCCGGGACAGGGAGAAATGAGCAGTTCTTC. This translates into CASGLGSGTGRNEQFF.

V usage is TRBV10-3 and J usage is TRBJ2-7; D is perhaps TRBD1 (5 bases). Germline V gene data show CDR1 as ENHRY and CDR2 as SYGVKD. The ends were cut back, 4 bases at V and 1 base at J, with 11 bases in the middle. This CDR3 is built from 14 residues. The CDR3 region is CAISVGPGSYEQYF. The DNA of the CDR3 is TGTGCCATCAGTGTGGGCCCAGGGTCCTACGAGCAGTACTTC.

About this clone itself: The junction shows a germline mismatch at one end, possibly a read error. This CDR3 is CAWVRSAFQVF. The CDR3 coding sequence is TGTGCCTGGGTCCGGAGTGCTTTTCAGGTCTTC. This chain links TRBV30 with TRBJ1-2; the D is unclear. Germline CDR1 reads GTSNPN; CDR2 reads SVGIG (reference sequence). This CDR3 contains 11 residues.

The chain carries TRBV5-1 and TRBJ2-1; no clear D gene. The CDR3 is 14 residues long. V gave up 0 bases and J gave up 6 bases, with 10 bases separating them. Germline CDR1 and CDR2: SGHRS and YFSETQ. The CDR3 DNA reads TGCGCCAGCAGCTTGGATTTCCTCGCCAATGAGCAGTTCTTC. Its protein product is CASSLDFLANEQFF.

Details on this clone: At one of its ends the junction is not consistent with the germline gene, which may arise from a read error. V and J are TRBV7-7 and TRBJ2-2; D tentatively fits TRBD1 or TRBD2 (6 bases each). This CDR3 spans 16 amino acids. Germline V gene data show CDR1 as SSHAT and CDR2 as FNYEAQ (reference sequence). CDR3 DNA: TGTGCTAGCAGTCCGATTCGGGGGCCGAACACCGGGGAGCTGTTTTTT. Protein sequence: CASSPIRGPNTGELFF.

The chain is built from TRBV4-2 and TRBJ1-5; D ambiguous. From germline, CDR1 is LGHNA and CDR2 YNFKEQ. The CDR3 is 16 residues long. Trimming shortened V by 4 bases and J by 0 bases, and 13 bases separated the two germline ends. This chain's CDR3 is CASSLSADYSNQPQHF. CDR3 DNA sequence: TGTGCCAGCAGCCTTTCTGCGGATTATAGCAATCAGCCCCAGCATTTT.

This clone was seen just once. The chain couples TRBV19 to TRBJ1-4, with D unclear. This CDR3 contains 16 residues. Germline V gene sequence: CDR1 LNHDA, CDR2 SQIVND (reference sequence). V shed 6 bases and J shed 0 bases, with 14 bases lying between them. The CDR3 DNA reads TGTGCCAGTAGGAGCAACTCCTTGGCAACTAATGAAAAACTGTTTTTT. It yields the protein CASRSNSLATNEKLFF.

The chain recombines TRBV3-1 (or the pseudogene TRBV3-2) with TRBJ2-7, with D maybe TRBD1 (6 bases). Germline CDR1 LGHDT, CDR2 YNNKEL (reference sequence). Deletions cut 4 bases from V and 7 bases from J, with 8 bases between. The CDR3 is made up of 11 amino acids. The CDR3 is CASSPGQEQYF. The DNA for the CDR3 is TGTGCCAGCAGCCCCGGACAGGAGCAGTACTTC.

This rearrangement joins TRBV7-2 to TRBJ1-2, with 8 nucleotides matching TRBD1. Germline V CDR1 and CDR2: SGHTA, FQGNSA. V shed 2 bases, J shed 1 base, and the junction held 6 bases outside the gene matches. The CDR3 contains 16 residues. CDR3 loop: CASSLFQGAFNYGYTF. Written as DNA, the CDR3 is TGTGCCAGCAGCTTATTTCAGGGGGCGTTTAACTATGGCTACACCTTC.

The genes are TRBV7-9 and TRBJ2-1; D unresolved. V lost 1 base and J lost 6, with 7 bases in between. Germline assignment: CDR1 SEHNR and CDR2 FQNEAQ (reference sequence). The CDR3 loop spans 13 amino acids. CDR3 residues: CASSLGEFNEQFF. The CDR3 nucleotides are TGTGCCAGCAGCTTAGGAGAGTTCAATGAGCAGTTCTTC.

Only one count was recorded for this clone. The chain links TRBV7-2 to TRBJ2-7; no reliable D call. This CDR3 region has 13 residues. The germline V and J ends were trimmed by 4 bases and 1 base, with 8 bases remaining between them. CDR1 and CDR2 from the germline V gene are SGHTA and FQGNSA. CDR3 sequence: CASSSWPSYEQYF. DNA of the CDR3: TGTGCCAGCAGCTCCTGGCCATCCTACGAGCAGTACTTC.

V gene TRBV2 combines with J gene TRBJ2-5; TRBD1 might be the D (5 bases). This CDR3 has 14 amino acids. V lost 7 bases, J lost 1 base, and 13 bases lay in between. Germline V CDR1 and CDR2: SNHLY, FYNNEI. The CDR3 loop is CASTQLTVQETQYF. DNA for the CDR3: TGTGCCAGCACCCAATTGACAGTCCAAGAGACCCAGTACTTC.

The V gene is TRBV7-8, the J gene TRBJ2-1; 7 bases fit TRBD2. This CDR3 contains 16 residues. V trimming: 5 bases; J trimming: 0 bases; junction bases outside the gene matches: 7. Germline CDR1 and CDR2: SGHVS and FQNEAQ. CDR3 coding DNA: TGTGCCAGCAGCCGGACTAGTCGAAGCTCCTACAATGAGCAGTTCTTC. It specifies CASSRTSRSSYNEQFF. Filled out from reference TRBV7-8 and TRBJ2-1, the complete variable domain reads GAGVSQSPRYKVAKRGQDVALRCDPISGHVSLFWYQQALGQGPEFLTYFQNEAQLDKSGLPSDRFFAERPEGSVSTLKIQRTQQEDSAVYLCASSRTSRSSYNEQFFGPGTRLTVL.

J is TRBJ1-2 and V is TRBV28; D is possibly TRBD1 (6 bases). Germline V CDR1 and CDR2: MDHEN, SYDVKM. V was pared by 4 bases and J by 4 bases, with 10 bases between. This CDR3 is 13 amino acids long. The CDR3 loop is CASSSGVGYGYTF. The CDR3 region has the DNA TGTGCCAGCAGTTCAGGGGTCGGCTATGGCTACACCTTC.

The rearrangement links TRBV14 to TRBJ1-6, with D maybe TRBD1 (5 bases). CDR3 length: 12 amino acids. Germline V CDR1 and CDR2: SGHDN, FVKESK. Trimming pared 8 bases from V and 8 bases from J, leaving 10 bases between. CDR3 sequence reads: CASGGVDSPLHF. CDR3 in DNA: TGTGCCAGCGGGGGGGTGGATTCACCCCTCCACTTT.

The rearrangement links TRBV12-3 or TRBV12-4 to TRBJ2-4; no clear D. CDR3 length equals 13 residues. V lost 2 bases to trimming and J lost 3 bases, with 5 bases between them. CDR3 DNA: TGTGCCAGCAGTTTATCTCACAAAAACATTCAGTACTTC. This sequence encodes CASSLSHKNIQYF.

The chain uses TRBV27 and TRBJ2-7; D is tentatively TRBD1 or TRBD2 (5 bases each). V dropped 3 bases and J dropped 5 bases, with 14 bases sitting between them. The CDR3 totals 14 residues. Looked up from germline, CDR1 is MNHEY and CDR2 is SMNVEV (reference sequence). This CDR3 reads CASSFYGDGDEQYF. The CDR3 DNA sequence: TGTGCCAGCAGTTTTTATGGGGACGGGGACGAGCAGTACTTC.

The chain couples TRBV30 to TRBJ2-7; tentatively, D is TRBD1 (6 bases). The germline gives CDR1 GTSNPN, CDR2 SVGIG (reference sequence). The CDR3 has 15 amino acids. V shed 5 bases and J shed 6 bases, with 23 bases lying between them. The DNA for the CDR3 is TGTGCCTGGGGGTATCCCGGGACAAAGTCGGGCGAGCAGTACTTC. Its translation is CAWGYPGTKSGEQYF.

The chain's CDR3 is CASSSLGWGISGNEQFF. CDR3 in DNA: TGTGCCAGCAGCTCCCTCGGTTGGGGAATCTCCGGCAATGAGCAGTTCTTC. The chain couples TRBV7-2 to TRBJ2-1; D not certain. This CDR3 region has 17 residues. Germline CDR1 reads SGHTA; CDR2 reads FQGNSA. With 4 bases removed from V and 6 bases from J, the gap between germline ends came to 22 bases.

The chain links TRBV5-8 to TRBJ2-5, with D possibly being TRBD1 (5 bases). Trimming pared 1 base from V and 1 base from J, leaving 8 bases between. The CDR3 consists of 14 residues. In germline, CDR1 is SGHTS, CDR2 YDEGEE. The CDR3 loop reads CASSLLGVQETQYF. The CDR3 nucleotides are TGTGCCAGCAGCTTGTTAGGGGTCCAAGAGACCCAGTACTTC.

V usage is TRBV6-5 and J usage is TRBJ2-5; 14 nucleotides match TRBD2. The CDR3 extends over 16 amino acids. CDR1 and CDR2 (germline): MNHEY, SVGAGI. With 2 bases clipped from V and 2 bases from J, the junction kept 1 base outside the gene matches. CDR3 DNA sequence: TGTGCCAGCAGTTACGGGACTAGCGGGGGACAAGAGACCCAGTACTTC. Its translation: CASSYGTSGGQETQYF.

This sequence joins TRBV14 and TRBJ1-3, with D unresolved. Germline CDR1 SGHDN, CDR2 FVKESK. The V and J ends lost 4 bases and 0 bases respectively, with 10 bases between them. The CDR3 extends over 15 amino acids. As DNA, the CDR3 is TGTGCCAGCAGCCCAATTCGGAACTCTGGAAACACCATATATTTT. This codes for CASSPIRNSGNTIYF. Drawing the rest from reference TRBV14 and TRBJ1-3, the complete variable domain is EAGVTQFPSHSVIEKGQTVTLRCDPISGHDNLYWYRRVMGKEIKFLLHFVKESKQDESGMPNNRFLAERTGGTYSTLKVQPAELEDSGVYFCASSPIRNSGNTIYFGEGSWLTVV.

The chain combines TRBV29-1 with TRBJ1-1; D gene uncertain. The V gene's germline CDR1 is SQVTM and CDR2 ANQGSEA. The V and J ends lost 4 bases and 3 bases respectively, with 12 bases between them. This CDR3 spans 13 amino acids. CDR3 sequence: CSVGVAGHTEAFF. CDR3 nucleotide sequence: TGCAGCGTTGGTGTGGCAGGACACACTGAAGCTTTCTTT.